This TCR beta chain was obtained from a study of CD8+ T cells in alopecia areata. The CDR3 is made up of 16 amino acids. CDR1 and CDR2 (germline): NNHDY, SYVADS. V was clipped by 2 bases and J by 3 bases, with 17 bases between them. Study-wide results and caveats: More clonal than normal scalp was lesional scalp, particularly alopecia totalis/universalis.

cDNA prepared by RNA extraction and subsequent reverse transcription served as the template for sequencing. Repertoires were generated with immunoSEQ multiplex PCR, while TCRdb's copy carries only in-frame clones and drops some. The sample presents some 120,000 clones, none singletons. About this clone: Its antigen remains unknown. All gene names here are mouse names. The read stops 4 residues short of the end of the CDR3; the missing end is completed from the germline J gene.

The sequencing sample was made of lesional skin. This chain links TRBV13-3 with TRBJ1-2; TRBD1 is a possible D gene (6 bases). This TCR was recovered from a C3H/HeJ mouse with alopecia areata. MHC haplotype of the strain: H2-k. CDR3 DNA (partial): TGTGCCAGCAGTGAGGGGCGAGGGTCAGGGGACTCC. Encoded protein: CASSEGRGSGDS. The whole CDR3 is CASSEGRGSGDSDYTF.